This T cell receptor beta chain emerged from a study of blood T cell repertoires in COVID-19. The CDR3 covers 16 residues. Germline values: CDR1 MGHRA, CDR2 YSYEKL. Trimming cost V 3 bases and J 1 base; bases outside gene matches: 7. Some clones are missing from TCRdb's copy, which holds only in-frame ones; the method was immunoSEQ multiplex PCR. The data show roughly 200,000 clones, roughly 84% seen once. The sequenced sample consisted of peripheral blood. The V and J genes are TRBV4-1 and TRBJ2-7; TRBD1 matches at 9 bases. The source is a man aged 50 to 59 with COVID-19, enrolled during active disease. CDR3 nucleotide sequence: TGCGCCAGCAGCCACCCGGACAGGGGAGGATCCTACGAGCAGTACTTC. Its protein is CASSHPDRGGSYEQYF.